This T cell receptor beta chain emerged from a study of blood T cells in healthy people across ages. Trimming took 1 base from V and 6 from J, leaving 16 bases between them. This CDR3 has 15 amino acids. The germline V gene encodes CDR1 SGHVS and CDR2 FNYEAQ. Primers used in a second PCR of about 6 to 12 cycles were a sample-barcoded 5' primer and a J-beta primer mix. TCRdb reprocessed the 5' RACE reads via MiXCR and lists one record per CDR3 protein. The table lists about 1,400,000 distinct CDR3 sequences, roughly 40% of them singletons. Every sample yielded at least 6 million isolated PBMCs. This chain connects TRBV7-6 to TRBJ2-7; possible D gene TRBD1, 6 bases. The sequencing sample was made of blood. This TCR was sampled from a young woman in good health. The CDR3 sequence: CASSLVSGERGEQYF. The CDR3 DNA reads TGTGCCAGCAGCTTAGTTTCAGGGGAGCGTGGCGAGCAGTACTTC.